This T cell receptor beta chain was identified during a study of technical replicates of blood from a handful of donors. Measured with immunoSEQ multiplex PCR; TCRdb has only the in-frame clones, and not every one. Of 80,000 or so clones in the sample, 95% to 98% were seen once. Trimming took off 6 bases at V and 5 bases at J, with 13 bases between the two ends. The CDR3 loop spans 13 amino acids. The germline gives CDR1 MNHEY, CDR2 SMNVEV (reference sequence). Sequenced input: T cells isolated from PBMCs. This sequence joins TRBV27 and TRBJ1-2; D call uncertain. The sequence was obtained from a human donor in good health. CDR3 in DNA: TGTGCCAGCAGCCCAACCGGGATATATGGCTACACCTTC. Its translation: CASSPTGIYGYTF.